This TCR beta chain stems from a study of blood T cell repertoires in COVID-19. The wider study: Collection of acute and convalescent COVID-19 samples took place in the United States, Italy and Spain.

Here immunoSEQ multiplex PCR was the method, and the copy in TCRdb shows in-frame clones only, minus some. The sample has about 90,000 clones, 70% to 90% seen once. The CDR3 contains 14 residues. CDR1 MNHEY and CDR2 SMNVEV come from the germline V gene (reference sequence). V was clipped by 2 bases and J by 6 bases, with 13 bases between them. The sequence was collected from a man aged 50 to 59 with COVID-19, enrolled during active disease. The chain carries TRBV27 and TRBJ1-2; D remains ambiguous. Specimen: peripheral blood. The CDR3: CASSLAYSVNGYTF. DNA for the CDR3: TGTGCCAGCAGTTTAGCGTATTCGGTGAATGGCTACACCTTC.